This paragraph covers one T cell receptor beta chain sequence. The source of the sample is a study of radiation and T cells in renal cell carcinoma. Time point of the sample: blood 4 weeks post-SBRT, at nephrectomy. The treatment is: 15 Gy SBRT to primary tumor, nephrectomy 4 weeks later. The tumor was a clear cell renal cell carcinoma. This CDR3 comprises 14 residues. Germline CDR1 reads SGHRS; CDR2 reads YFSETQ. The V end lost 0 bases, the J end lost 7 bases, and 10 bases lay between the germline ends. TCRdb keeps only in-frame clones here, not all; method: immunoSEQ multiplex PCR. The sample contains around 99,000 clones, around 83% of which appear only once.

The chain employs TRBV5-1 and TRBJ1-4; D is undetermined. Sequenced here: blood, sampled from a patient whose treatment included radiotherapy and nephrectomy. The receptor comes from a man between 60 and 70 years old with renal cell carcinoma. The CDR3 coding sequence is TGCGCCAGCAGCTTGGGACGAGTGGGTGAAAAACTGTTTTTT. The encoded protein is CASSLGRVGEKLFF.